The clone carrying this T cell receptor beta chain was counted a few times. The antigen is not known. Template-switching 5'RACE yielded the TCR cDNA; a universal primer site and UMIs were added in the process. TCRdb re-derived calls from the 5' RACE reads in MiXCR, one entry per CDR3 protein. Of about 220,000 distinct CDR3 sequences listed, 2.5% to 3.5% are singletons. These data are taken from a study of T cells after yellow fever vaccination. Findings and caveats of the study: Most primary-vaccination clones reappeared after the booster (around 95% CD4, approximately 88% CD8). A secondary response was less intense yet reached its peak sooner, at day 5 versus 15.

The V end was cut by 6 bases, the J end by 13 bases, with 26 bases between. This CDR3 has 15 residues. This chain joins TRBV12-3 or TRBV12-4 and TRBJ2-3; D perhaps matches TRBD2 (6 bases). The sequence came from a man aged 18 to 35 who received the YFV17D yellow fever vaccine. The specimen comprised CD4+ T cells sorted from PBMCs, sampled 10 days after the yellow fever booster vaccination. CDR3 amino acids: CASSPEIYRRGEEYF. Written as DNA, the CDR3 is TGTGCCAGCAGCCCCGAGATATATCGGCGGGGAGAGGAGTATTTT.